This T cell receptor (beta chain) emerged from a study of blood T cell repertoires in COVID-19. Overall study: There were acute and convalescent COVID-19 samples, and they came from the United States, Italy and Spain. PBMCs, B-cell-depleted T cells, or T cells were the source of the cDNA or gDNA that made up the material.

Germline assignment: CDR1 SGHRS and CDR2 YFSETQ. CDR3 size: 16 residues. V shed 1 base and J 2 bases; nucleotides not matched to a gene: 4. In the original workflow: Nucleated cell number was recorded as an estimate derived from reference gene primer amplification. TCRdb keeps only in-frame clones here, not all; method: immunoSEQ multiplex PCR. The DNA was the basis for D and trimming; V, J and clone size are from that table. Of approximately 120,000 clones in the sample, around 86% were seen once. The sequence came from a man of 80 years or more with active or convalescent COVID-19. The sample was peripheral blood. J is TRBJ2-3 and V is TRBV5-1; 10 bases map to TRBD1. CDR3 loop: CASSLQGQGYTDTQYF. The CDR3 DNA follows: TGCGCCAGCAGCTTGCAGGGACAGGGGTACACAGATACGCAGTATTTT.